The TCR beta chain described here comes from a study of cytomegalovirus exposure and HLA in healthy donors (dated by TCRdb to 2015 to 2018). Regarding the research as a whole: According to a later analysis, one platform produced both the approximately 110 validation repertoires and the roughly 640 repertoires of the first cohort. The study aimed to test whether cataloging public T cell receptors could reveal signatures of past pathogen exposure. In addition to the first cohort of 650 to 750 subjects, a separate validation cohort of some 120 different subjects was used. High-throughput TCR immunosequencing, statistical association of individual TCRs with disease status, and machine learning were combined to predict cytomegalovirus infection status. What the work shows at the level of the full study, not this receptor alone: Most TCR sequences were observed very rarely across donors, whereas some public TCRs were present in many individuals. The validation cohort had no HLA typing available for a later analysis, so co-occurrence within that cohort was assessed over all 120 or so repertoires. A few of the identified cytomegalovirus-associated TCR beta chains were confirmed in vitro to be specific for cytomegalovirus antigens. The authors suggested that the approach could potentially be generalized to other disease states and immunological phenotypes. Cytomegalovirus status was reported to be diagnosed by the classifier with high specificity and sensitivity in both the original and validation cohorts. In the study, some 180 TCR beta chains were listed as associated with cytomegalovirus. A later analysis found that TCRs clustered in the first cohort also tended to co-occur in the 120 validation repertoires, with approximately 95% of cluster scores above 0.

This clone has just one count. Its antigen specificity is not known. No base qualities exist here, and no much larger clone lies one base off it. The CDR3, cysteine through phenylalanine, is 17 amino acids long. Only the CDR3 portion is preserved as DNA: 51 bases, with reading frame beginning at the first base. The germline V gene (reference sequence) sets CDR1 to SGHNT and CDR2 to YYREEE. V lost 3 bases and J lost 2 bases, and the count of bases not matched to a germline gene is 11. The library was built by means of the immunoSEQ multiplex PCR assay. The authors' pipeline ran thus. A statistical classification framework was built for diagnosing cytomegalovirus status from the catalog of TCR beta chain sequences. TCRdb retrieved this table from immuneACCESS and kept in-frame rearrangements only. Not all clones are present; in checked studies, unresolved V genes account for under half, and no reason is known for the remainder. The V and J calls and clone size come from that table; D and trimming were worked out from the DNA. A total of 150,000 or so clones appear in this sample, more than 80% of them only once. Around 6% of the sample is held by the ten biggest clonotypes.

Donors formed part of the validation cohort, which comprised some 120 subjects and was distinct from the first cohort of 550 to 850 subjects. Input material: PBMCs. The sequence links TRBV5-4 to TRBJ2-3; TRBD2 aligns with 8 central bases. The sequence was collected from a woman in her twenties or thirties in good health and CMV-seropositive. Read as DNA, the sequence is TGTGCCAGCAGCTCTATCCCAGCGGGGGCCAACACAGATACGCAGTATTTT. It translates as CASSSIPAGANTDTQYF.